The rows below give T cell receptor beta chains drawn from one sample of a study of cytomegalovirus exposure and HLA in healthy donors. Assay: immunoSEQ multiplex PCR; the TCRdb copy retains only in-frame clones and omits some. The repertoire holds about 50,000 clones, with 90% to 95% as singletons. The sequenced sample consisted of PBMCs. All receptors derive from a woman between 18 and 29 years old in good health and CMV-seropositive. Both conserved end residues are part of each CDR3. Each record gives: D gene, V gene, J gene, clone size, CDR3 protein, CDR3 DNA. D genes are given only for firm matches. Clone sizes are given selectively: once, few, many, or a class where the clone is expanded.

D gene: -
V gene: TRBV5-4
J gene: TRBJ1-2
clone size: -
CDR3 protein: CASSLGMAGQNYGYTF
CDR3 DNA: TGTGCCAGCAGCTTGGGGATGGCGGGGCAGAACTATGGCTACACCTTC

D gene: -
V gene: TRBV27
J gene: TRBJ2-6
clone size: few
CDR3 protein: CASTLRWTILSGANVLTF
CDR3 DNA: TGTGCCAGCACCCTTAGATGGACAATTCTCTCTGGGGCCAACGTCCTGACTTTC

D gene: TRBD1
V gene: TRBV7-3
J gene: TRBJ2-4
clone size: -
CDR3 protein: CASSLGQGLNIQYF
CDR3 DNA: TGTGCCAGCAGCTTAGGACAGGGACTGAACATTCAGTACTTC

D gene: TRBD1
V gene: TRBV4-3
J gene: TRBJ1-2
clone size: -
CDR3 protein: CASSRGGQGSNYGYTF
CDR3 DNA: TGCGCCAGCAGCCGAGGGGGACAGGGCTCCAACTATGGCTACACCTTC

D gene: TRBD1
V gene: TRBV10-3
J gene: TRBJ1-2
clone size: -
CDR3 protein: CAINTGQALVSGYGYTF
CDR3 DNA: TGTGCCATCAATACGGGACAGGCCCTGGTCTCTGGCTATGGCTACACCTTC

D gene: TRBD2
V gene: TRBV9
J gene: TRBJ2-3
clone size: -
CDR3 protein: CASSFSSGATTGDTQYF
CDR3 DNA: TGTGCCAGCAGCTTCTCTAGCGGGGCAACGACGGGGGATACGCAGTATTTT

D gene: TRBD1
V gene: TRBV7-4
J gene: TRBJ1-2
clone size: -
CDR3 protein: CASSPGTGDLNYGYTF
CDR3 DNA: TGTGCCAGCAGCCCGGGGACAGGGGACCTTAACTATGGCTACACCTTC

D gene: TRBD2
V gene: TRBV10-1
J gene: TRBJ2-2
clone size: few
CDR3 protein: CASSDLAGGLAGELFF
CDR3 DNA: TGCGCCAGCAGTGACTTAGCGGGGGGCCTTGCCGGGGAGCTGTTTTTT

D gene: -
V gene: TRBV10-3
J gene: TRBJ1-1
clone size: -
CDR3 protein: CAIRSDRNTEAFF
CDR3 DNA: TGTGCCATCAGATCGGACAGGAACACTGAAGCTTTCTTT

D gene: TRBD2
V gene: TRBV4-3
J gene: TRBJ2-3
clone size: few
CDR3 protein: CASSQDLAGGPDTQYF
CDR3 DNA: TGCGCCAGCAGCCAAGATCTGGCGGGGGGGCCAGATACGCAGTATTTT

D gene: TRBD1
V gene: TRBV27
J gene: TRBJ2-7
clone size: -
CDR3 protein: CASSSDRGLHEQYF
CDR3 DNA: TGTGCCAGCAGTTCGGACAGGGGGTTACACGAGCAGTACTTC

D gene: -
V gene: TRBV19
J gene: TRBJ1-1
clone size: -
CDR3 protein: CASRQMKNPNTEAFF
CDR3 DNA: TGTGCCAGTAGGCAGATGAAAAACCCCAACACTGAAGCTTTCTTT

D gene: -
V gene: TRBV11-2
J gene: TRBJ1-2
clone size: once
CDR3 protein: CASSPGQNSHYGYTF
CDR3 DNA: TGTGCCAGCAGCCCCGGACAGAACAGCCACTATGGCTACACCTTC

D gene: -
V gene: TRBV10-3
J gene: TRBJ1-1
clone size: -
CDR3 protein: CAISDPVEDTEAFF
CDR3 DNA: TGTGCCATCAGTGATCCCGTCGAGGACACTGAAGCTTTCTTT

D gene: -
V gene: TRBV11-1
J gene: TRBJ1-5
clone size: -
CDR3 protein: CASSLSGHTGVPQHF
CDR3 DNA: TGTGCCAGCAGCTTATCTGGACACACTGGAGTGCCCCAGCATTTT

D gene: TRBD1
V gene: TRBV28
J gene: TRBJ1-4
clone size: -
CDR3 protein: CASSFQGGGGRKLFF
CDR3 DNA: TGTGCCAGCAGTTTTCAAGGGGGCGGGGGGCGGAAACTGTTTTTT

D gene: -
V gene: TRBV25-1
J gene: TRBJ2-6
clone size: -
CDR3 protein: CASSGVRAGANVLTF
CDR3 DNA: TGTGCCAGCAGTGGAGTCAGGGCTGGGGCCAACGTCCTGACTTTC

D gene: -
V gene: TRBV4-3
J gene: TRBJ1-2
clone size: -
CDR3 protein: CASSQDLGPLANYGYTF
CDR3 DNA: TGCGCCAGCAGCCAAGATCTGGGTCCTCTAGCTAACTATGGCTACACCTTC

D gene: -
V gene: TRBV6-4
J gene: TRBJ2-2
clone size: -
CDR3 protein: CASSAGQSTGELFF
CDR3 DNA: TGTGCCAGCAGTGCCGGACAGAGCACCGGGGAGCTGTTTTTT

D gene: -
V gene: TRBV28
J gene: TRBJ2-2
clone size: -
CDR3 protein: CASRSSPIPTGELFF
CDR3 DNA: TGTGCCAGCCGCTCGAGCCCAATCCCCACCGGGGAGCTGTTTTTT

D gene: -
V gene: TRBV27
J gene: TRBJ1-1
clone size: -
CDR3 protein: CASSLSAGNTEAFF
CDR3 DNA: TGTGCCAGCAGTTTATCGGCAGGGAACACTGAAGCTTTCTTT

D gene: -
V gene: TRBV5-5
J gene: TRBJ1-2
clone size: -
CDR3 protein: CASSLSKGVRGYTF
CDR3 DNA: TGTGCCAGCAGCTTGTCAAAAGGCGTGCGGGGCTACACCTTC

D gene: TRBD2
V gene: TRBV11-2
J gene: TRBJ2-7
clone size: -
CDR3 protein: CASTPVAGVTYEQYF
CDR3 DNA: TGTGCCAGCACCCCCGTGGCGGGGGTGACCTACGAGCAGTACTTC

D gene: -
V gene: TRBV30
J gene: TRBJ1-3
clone size: -
CDR3 protein: CAWSVRAGISGNTIYF
CDR3 DNA: TGTGCCTGGAGTGTACGGGCGGGGATTTCTGGAAACACCATATATTTT